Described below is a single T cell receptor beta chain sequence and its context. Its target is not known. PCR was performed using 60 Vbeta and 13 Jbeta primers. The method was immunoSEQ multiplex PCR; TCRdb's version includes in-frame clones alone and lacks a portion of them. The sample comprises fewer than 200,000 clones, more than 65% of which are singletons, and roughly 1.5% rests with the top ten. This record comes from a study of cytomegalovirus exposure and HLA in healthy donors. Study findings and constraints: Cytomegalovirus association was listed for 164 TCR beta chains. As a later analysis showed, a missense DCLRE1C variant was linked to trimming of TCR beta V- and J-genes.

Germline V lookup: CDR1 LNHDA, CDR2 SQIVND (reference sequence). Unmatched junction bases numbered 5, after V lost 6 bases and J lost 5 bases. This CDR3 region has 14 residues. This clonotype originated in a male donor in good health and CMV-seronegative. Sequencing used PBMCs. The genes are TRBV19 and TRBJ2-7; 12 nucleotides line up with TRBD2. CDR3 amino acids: CASRRTSGTHEQYF. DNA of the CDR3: TGTGCCAGTAGGAGGACTAGCGGGACCCACGAGCAGTACTTC.